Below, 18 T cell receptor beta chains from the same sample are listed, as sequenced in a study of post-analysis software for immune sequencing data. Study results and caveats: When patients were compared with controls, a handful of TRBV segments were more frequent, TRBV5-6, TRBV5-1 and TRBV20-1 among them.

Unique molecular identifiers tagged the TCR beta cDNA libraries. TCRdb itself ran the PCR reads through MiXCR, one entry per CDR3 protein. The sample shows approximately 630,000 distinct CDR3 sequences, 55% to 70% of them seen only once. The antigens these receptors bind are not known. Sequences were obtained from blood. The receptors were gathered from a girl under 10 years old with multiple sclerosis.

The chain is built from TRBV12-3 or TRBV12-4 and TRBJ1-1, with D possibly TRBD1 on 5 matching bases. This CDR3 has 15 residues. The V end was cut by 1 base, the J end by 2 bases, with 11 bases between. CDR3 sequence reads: CASSLDGGANTEAFF. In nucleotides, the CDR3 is TGTGCCAGCAGTTTAGACGGCGGGGCCAACACTGAAGCTTTCTTT.

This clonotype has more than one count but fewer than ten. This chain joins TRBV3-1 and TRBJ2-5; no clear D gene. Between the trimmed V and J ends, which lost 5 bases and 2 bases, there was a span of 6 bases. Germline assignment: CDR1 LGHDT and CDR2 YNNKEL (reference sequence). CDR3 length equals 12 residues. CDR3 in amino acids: CASSATQETQYF. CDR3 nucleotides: TGTGCCAGCAGCGCTACTCAAGAGACCCAGTACTTC.

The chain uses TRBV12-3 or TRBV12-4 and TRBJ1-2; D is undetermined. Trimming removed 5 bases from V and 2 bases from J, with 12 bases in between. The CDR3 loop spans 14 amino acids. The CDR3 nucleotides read TGTGCCAGCAGTCCTCGAGTCGGGAACTATGGCTACACCTTC. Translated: CASSPRVGNYGYTF.

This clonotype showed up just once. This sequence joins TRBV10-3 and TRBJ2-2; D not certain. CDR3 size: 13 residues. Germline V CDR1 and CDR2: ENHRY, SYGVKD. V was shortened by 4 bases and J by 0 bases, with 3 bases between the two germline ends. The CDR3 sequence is CAISAANTGELFF. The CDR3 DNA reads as TGTGCCATCAGTGCCGCGAACACCGGGGAGCTGTTTTTT.

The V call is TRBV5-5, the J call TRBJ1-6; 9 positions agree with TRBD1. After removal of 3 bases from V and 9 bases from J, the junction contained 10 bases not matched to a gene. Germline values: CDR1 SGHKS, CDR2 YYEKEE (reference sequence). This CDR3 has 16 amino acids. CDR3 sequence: CASSSELQGAGSPLHF. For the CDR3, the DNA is TGTGCCAGCAGCTCCGAATTACAGGGGGCGGGTTCACCCCTCCACTTT.

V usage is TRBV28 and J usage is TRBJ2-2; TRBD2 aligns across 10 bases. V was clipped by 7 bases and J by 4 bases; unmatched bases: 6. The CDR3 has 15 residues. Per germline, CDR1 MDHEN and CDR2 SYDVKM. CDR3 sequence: CASKRTSGFTGELFF. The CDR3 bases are TGTGCCAGCAAAAGGACTAGCGGCTTCACCGGGGAGCTGTTTTTT.

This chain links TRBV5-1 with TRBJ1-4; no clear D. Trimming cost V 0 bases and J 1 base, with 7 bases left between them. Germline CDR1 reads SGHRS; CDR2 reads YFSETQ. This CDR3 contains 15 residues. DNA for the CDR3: TGCGCCAGCAGCTTGGAACCGGGAACTAATGAAAAACTGTTTTTT. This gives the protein CASSLEPGTNEKLFF.

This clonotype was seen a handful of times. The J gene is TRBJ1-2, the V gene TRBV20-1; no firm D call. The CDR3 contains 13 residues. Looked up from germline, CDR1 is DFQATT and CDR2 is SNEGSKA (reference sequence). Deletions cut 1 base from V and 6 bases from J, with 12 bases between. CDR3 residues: CSARVFGRNGYTF. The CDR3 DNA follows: TGCAGTGCTAGAGTTTTTGGGCGAAATGGCTACACCTTC.

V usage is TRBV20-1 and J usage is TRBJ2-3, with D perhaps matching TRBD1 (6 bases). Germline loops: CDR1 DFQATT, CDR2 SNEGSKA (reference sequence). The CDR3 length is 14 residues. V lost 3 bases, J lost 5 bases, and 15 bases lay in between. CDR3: CSASSASGEDTQYF. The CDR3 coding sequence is TGCAGTGCTAGTTCCGCCTCAGGGGAAGATACGCAGTATTTT.

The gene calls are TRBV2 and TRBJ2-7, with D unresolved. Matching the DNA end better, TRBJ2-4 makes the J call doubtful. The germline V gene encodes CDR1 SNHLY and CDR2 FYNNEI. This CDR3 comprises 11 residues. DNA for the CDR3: TGTGCCAGCAGTGAAGGGGGCATTCAGTACTTC. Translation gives CASSEGGIQYF.

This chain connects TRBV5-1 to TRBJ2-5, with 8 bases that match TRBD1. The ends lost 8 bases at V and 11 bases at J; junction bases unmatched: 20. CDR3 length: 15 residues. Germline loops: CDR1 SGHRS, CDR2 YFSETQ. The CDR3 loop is CAREARDRTAIAQYF. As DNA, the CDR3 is TGCGCCAGAGAAGCACGGGACAGGACCGCCATTGCGCAGTACTTC.

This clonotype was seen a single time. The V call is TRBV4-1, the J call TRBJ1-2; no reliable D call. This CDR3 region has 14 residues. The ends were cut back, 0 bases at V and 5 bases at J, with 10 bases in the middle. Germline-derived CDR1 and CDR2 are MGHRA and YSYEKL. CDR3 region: CASSQENLGYGYTF. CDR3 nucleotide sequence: TGCGCCAGCAGCCAAGAGAATCTGGGGTATGGCTACACCTTC.

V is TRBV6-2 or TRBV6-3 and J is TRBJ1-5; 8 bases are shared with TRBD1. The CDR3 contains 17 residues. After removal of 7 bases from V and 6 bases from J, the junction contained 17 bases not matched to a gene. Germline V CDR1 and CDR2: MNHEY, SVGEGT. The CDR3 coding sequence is TGTGCCAGCAACTGGGCCTACGGACAGGGAGAGGGTCAGCCCCAGCATTTT. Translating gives CASNWAYGQGEGQPQHF.

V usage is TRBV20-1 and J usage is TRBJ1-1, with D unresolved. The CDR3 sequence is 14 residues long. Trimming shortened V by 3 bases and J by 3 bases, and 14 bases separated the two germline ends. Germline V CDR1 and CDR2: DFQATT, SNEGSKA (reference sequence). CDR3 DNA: TGCAGTGCTAGTTCTGGCGAGGAGTACACTGAAGCTTTCTTT. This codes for CSASSGEEYTEAFF.

The CDR3 region is CATSRGGLAGGAEQFF. The CDR3 region has the DNA TGTGCCACCAGCAGAGGTGGACTAGCGGGAGGAGCTGAGCAGTTCTTC. V is TRBV15 and J is TRBJ2-1; 14 positions match TRBD2. The CDR3 sequence is 16 residues long. Germline CDR1 LNHNV, CDR2 YYDKDF (reference sequence). J lost 9 bases, V lost 1 base, and 5 bases had no gene match.

DNA for the CDR3: TGCAGTGCTAGAGAGACAGGCCACCAGCATTTT. Translation gives CSARETGHQHF. The chain couples TRBV20-1 to TRBJ1-5, with a possible D match to TRBD1 (6 bases). V lost 0 bases and J 12 bases, leaving 9 bases between the germline ends. In germline, CDR1 is DFQATT, CDR2 SNEGSKA (reference sequence). This CDR3 has 11 amino acids.

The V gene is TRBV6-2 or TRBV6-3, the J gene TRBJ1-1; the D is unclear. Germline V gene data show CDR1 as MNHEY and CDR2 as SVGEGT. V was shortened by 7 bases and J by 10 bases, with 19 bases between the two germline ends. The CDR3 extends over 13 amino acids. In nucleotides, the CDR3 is TGTGCCAGCACCCAGCCTGGGAAGGCTAGAGCTTTCTTT. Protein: CASTQPGKARAFF.

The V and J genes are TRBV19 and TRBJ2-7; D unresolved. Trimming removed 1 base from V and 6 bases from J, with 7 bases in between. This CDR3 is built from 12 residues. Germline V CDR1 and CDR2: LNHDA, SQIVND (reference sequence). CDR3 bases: TGTGCCAGTAGTATAGGCTCGAGCGAGCAGTACTTC. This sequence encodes CASSIGSSEQYF.